This TCR beta chain came from a study of T-cell reconstitution after alpha-beta-depleted transplantation in children. During its preparation, the TCRbeta library received unique molecular identifiers. TCRdb recomputed calls from the PCR reads with MiXCR, one row per CDR3 protein. The sample has fewer than 500,000 distinct CDR3 sequences, 43% seen once; the top ten hold 27%. The CDR3 loop spans 14 amino acids. Germline V gene data show CDR1 as DFQATT and CDR2 as SNEGSKA (reference sequence). V was clipped by 3 bases and J by 7 bases, with 19 bases between them. The sample holds a few counts of this clonotype.

The chain couples TRBV20-1 to TRBJ2-7; D possibly matches TRBD1 or TRBD2 (5 bases each). The sequences come from PBMCs, collected before TCRalphabeta/CD19-depleted stem cell transplant. The clonotype comes from a girl aged 2 to 10 with aplastic anemia, due to receive a stem cell transplant. This CDR3 is CSARSALSWGEQYF. CDR3 sequence (DNA): TGCAGTGCTAGGTCCGCTCTATCTTGGGGGGAGCAGTACTTC.